This TCR beta chain was sequenced for a study of CD8 T cells in Susac syndrome. Germline values: CDR1 SNHLY, CDR2 FYNNEI. The germline V and J ends were trimmed by 3 bases and 4 bases, with 12 bases remaining between them. The CDR3 has 15 residues. After extraction with the RNeasy kit, roughly 0.45 to 1 ug of the RNA was reverse transcribed using random hexamers. A multiplex approach, immunoSEQ multiplex PCR, amplified TCR beta CDR3 across 54 Vbeta and 13 Jbeta. TCRdb reanalysed the immunoSEQ multiplex PCR reads using MiXCR and keeps one entry per CDR3 protein. The top ten hold approximately 0.31% of the sample, which has some 120,000 distinct CDR3 sequences, 85% to 95% seen once.

The sample consisted of CD8+ T cells from PBMCs. The sequence was obtained from a human donor with multiple sclerosis. The rearrangement links TRBV2 to TRBJ2-2, with D tentatively TRBD2 (6 bases). CDR3 DNA: TGTGCCAGCAGTGATACGGGAGAGGTCACCGGGGAGCTGTTTTTT. Translation gives CASSDTGEVTGELFF.